What follows are 22 T cell receptor beta chains derived from one specimen sequenced in a study of blood T cell repertoires in COVID-19. The protocol was immunoSEQ multiplex PCR, while the TCRdb copy is restricted to in-frame clones and leaves out a portion. The sample lists about 150,000 clones, 75% to 80% seen once, with roughly 1.7% in the top ten. Sequencing was performed on peripheral blood. The receptors were sampled from a man of 80 years or more with acute or convalescent COVID-19.

The V gene is TRBV7-6, the J gene TRBJ1-1; TRBD1 might be the D (6 bases). CDR1 is SGHVS, CDR2 FNYEAQ, per germline. The CDR3 extends over 16 amino acids. V was clipped by 5 bases and J by 8 bases, with 24 bases between them. This CDR3 is CASSPTGGAALREAFF. The CDR3 DNA sequence: TGTGCCAGCAGCCCAACCGGGGGGGCGGCTTTAAGGGAAGCTTTCTTT. Drawing the rest from reference TRBV7-6 and TRBJ1-1, the complete variable domain is GAGVSQSPRYKVTKRGQDVALRCDPISGHVSLYWYRQALGQGPEFLTYFNYEAQQDKSGLPNDRFSAERPEGSISTLTIQRTEQRDSAMYRCASSPTGGAALREAFFGQGTRLTVV.

A single count supports this clone. The chain couples TRBV7-2 to TRBJ1-4; a weak D match, TRBD1 (6 bases). Trimming took 5 bases from V and 4 from J, leaving 11 bases between them. Germline CDR1 reads SGHTA; CDR2 reads FQGNSA. The CDR3 is 14 residues long. The CDR3 DNA sequence: TGTGCCAGCAGCCCCGGACAGCATAATGAAAAACTGTTTTTT. It is translated as CASSPGQHNEKLFF.

The V call is TRBV28, the J call TRBJ1-5; 7 bases align to TRBD1. The germline V gene encodes CDR1 MDHEN and CDR2 SYDVKM. The trim removed 6 bases at V and 0 bases at J, leaving 5 bases unmatched. CDR3 length: 15 residues. The CDR3 is CASRPEGASNQPQHF. The CDR3 bases are TGTGCCAGCAGGCCTGAGGGGGCTAGCAATCAGCCCCAGCATTTT.

This sequence joins TRBV2 and TRBJ1-5, with D tentatively TRBD1 (5 bases). Germline V CDR1 and CDR2: SNHLY, FYNNEI. The CDR3 is 14 residues long. V lost 7 bases and J lost 9, with 19 bases in between. DNA for the CDR3: TGTGCCAGCATTGGGGCCGGTGGGGAAGGGCCCCAGCATTTT. Its protein product is CASIGAGGEGPQHF.

This clone came up once. The V call is TRBV5-1, the J call TRBJ2-7; 11 positions agree with TRBD1. The trim removed 4 bases at V and 6 bases at J, leaving 9 bases unmatched. This CDR3 is built from 15 residues. CDR1 SGHRS and CDR2 YFSETQ come from the germline V gene. CDR3 protein: CASSPRPGTGGEQYF. CDR3 nucleotide sequence: TGCGCCAGCAGCCCAAGACCCGGGACAGGGGGCGAGCAGTACTTC.

Only a few counts were recorded for this clone. The chain uses TRBV30 and TRBJ1-4; 10 bases agree with TRBD1. CDR1 is GTSNPN, CDR2 SVGIG, per germline (reference sequence). CDR3 length: 16 amino acids. After removal of 0 bases from V and 7 bases from J, the junction contained 8 bases not matched to a gene. CDR3 in DNA: TGTGCCTGGAGTGTAGGGACAGGGGTACGGCGTGAAAAACTGTTTTTT. Translation gives CAWSVGTGVRREKLFF.

This clone has more than one count but fewer than ten. The chain combines TRBV2 with TRBJ1-6, with D hard to call. Between the trimmed V and J ends, which lost 7 bases and 0 bases, there was a span of 19 bases. This CDR3 is 18 amino acids long. Germline CDR1 reads SNHLY; CDR2 reads FYNNEI. CDR3 loop: CASTLRGPVSSYNSPLHF. The CDR3 nucleotides are TGTGCCAGCACCCTCCGAGGGCCGGTTAGCTCCTATAATTCACCCCTCCACTTT. The full variable domain, its missing parts supplied by reference TRBV2 and TRBJ1-6, is EPEVTQTPSHQVTQMGQEVILRCVPISNHLYFYWYRQILGQKVEFLVSFYNNEISEKSEIFDDQFSVERPDGSNFTLKIRSTKLEDSAMYFCASTLRGPVSSYNSPLHFGNGTRLTVT.

The rearrangement links TRBV7-6 to TRBJ2-2; 9 bases line up with TRBD1. Germline values: CDR1 SGHVS, CDR2 FNYEAQ. Trimming at V came to 7 bases and at J to 0 bases, leaving 12 bases not matched to a gene. This CDR3 has 18 residues. CDR3 in amino acids: CASNPLPGQGANTGELFF. DNA for the CDR3: TGTGCCAGCAACCCACTCCCGGGACAGGGTGCGAACACCGGGGAGCTGTTTTTT.

The CDR3 spells CASSIGLGSPLHF. As DNA, the CDR3 is TGTGCCAGTAGTATAGGGCTAGGCTCACCCCTCCACTTT. The rearrangement uses TRBV19 and TRBJ1-6; D is undetermined. The V end lost 1 base, the J end lost 10 bases, and 8 bases lay between the germline ends. Germline CDR1 reads LNHDA; CDR2 reads SQIVND (reference sequence). This CDR3 comprises 13 residues.

In its sample, this clone was seen once. The gene calls are TRBV6-4 and TRBJ1-1; no reliable D call. Trimming took 6 bases from V and 1 from J, leaving 9 bases between them. The CDR3 is made up of 13 amino acids. Germline-derived CDR1 and CDR2 are MRHNA and SNTAGT. CDR3 nucleotides: TGTGCCAGCAGCGCAGACACGAACACTGAAGCTTTCTTT. It specifies CASSADTNTEAFF.

Only a few counts were recorded for this clone. The chain carries TRBV4-1 and TRBJ1-5; D might be TRBD1 (6 bases). The CDR3 is 15 residues long. CDR1 MGHRA and CDR2 YSYEKL come from the germline V gene. The ends were cut back, 4 bases at V and 3 bases at J, with 13 bases in the middle. CDR3 in DNA: TGCGCCAGCAGCCGGATGACAGGTCCCAATCAGCCCCAGCATTTT. Amino acid sequence: CASSRMTGPNQPQHF.

The V and J genes are TRBV24-1 and TRBJ2-6; possible D gene TRBD1, 6 bases. The germline V gene has CDR1 KGHDR and CDR2 SFDVKD. The CDR3 runs 15 residues. V lost 9 bases and J 0 bases, leaving 11 bases between the germline ends. CDR3 in amino acids: CATSGTHSGANVLTF. The CDR3 bases are TGTGCCACCTCCGGGACACACTCTGGGGCCAACGTCCTGACTTTC.

The CDR3, as DNA: TGTGCCAGCAGCCCTCGGACAGGGACCATTCAGTACTTC. Protein: CASSPRTGTIQYF. The rearrangement links TRBV7-2 to TRBJ2-4, with TRBD1 matching 8 bases. The J segment lost 9 bases and the V segment lost 5 bases, leaving 6 bases of the junction unmatched. The CDR3 runs to 13 residues. Germline V gives CDR1 SGHTA, CDR2 FQGNSA.

CDR3 DNA sequence: TGTGCCAGCAGCCTCGCGGGACTAGCGGGGGGAGGGGAGACCCAGTACTTC. Translated, it gives CASSLAGLAGGGETQYF. This chain joins TRBV4-2 and TRBJ2-5; 15 nucleotides match TRBD2. The CDR3 spans 17 residues. The germline V gene has CDR1 LGHNA and CDR2 YNFKEQ. Unmatched junction bases numbered 8, after V lost 4 bases and J lost 5 bases.

The V and J genes are TRBV28 and TRBJ1-2; 11 bases map to TRBD1. Germline loops: CDR1 MDHEN, CDR2 SYDVKM. With 2 bases clipped from V and 8 bases from J, the junction kept 7 bases outside the gene matches. CDR3 length equals 15 residues. CDR3 nucleotides: TGTGCCAGCAGTTTACCTGGGACAGGGGGTGTCGGCTACACCTTC. This encodes CASSLPGTGGVGYTF.

There are a few counts of this clone. The chain employs TRBV9 and TRBJ1-3; D may be TRBD1 (5 bases). Trimming removed 5 bases from V and 4 bases from J, with 10 bases in between. The CDR3 has 13 amino acids. From germline, CDR1 is SGDLS and CDR2 YYNGEE. The CDR3 DNA follows: TGTGCCAGCAGGGAGGGGCTGGGAAACACCATATATTTT. Residues: CASREGLGNTIYF.

J is TRBJ1-5 and V is TRBV4-1; TRBD1 might be the D (6 bases). CDR1 is MGHRA and CDR2 is YSYEKL in the germline V gene. This CDR3 is 14 amino acids long. The V end lost 4 bases, the J end lost 5 bases, and 12 bases lay between the germline ends. This CDR3 reads CASSPAGGDQPQHF. The DNA of the CDR3 is TGCGCCAGCAGCCCAGCGGGGGGCGATCAGCCCCAGCATTTT.

This clone was counted only a few times. The V and J genes are TRBV18 and TRBJ1-6; the D gene is possibly TRBD1 (6 bases). V lost 2 bases, J lost 10 bases, and 15 bases lay in between. This CDR3 contains 15 residues. CDR1 and CDR2 (germline): KGHSH, LQKENI. In DNA, the CDR3 is TGTGCCAGCTCACCATCTCAGGGGAGGGACTCACCCCTCCACTTT. Its protein product is CASSPSQGRDSPLHF.

This clone was recorded only once. The chain has TRBV27 and TRBJ2-2; TRBD1 matches at 9 bases. Germline V gene data show CDR1 as MNHEY and CDR2 as SMNVEV (reference sequence). The CDR3 has 17 amino acids. V was clipped by 6 bases and J by 4 bases; unmatched bases: 12. CDR3 DNA: TGTGCCAGCAGGGGGGGTCCGGGACAGGGTATCACCGGGGAGCTGTTTTTT. Translated: CASRGGPGQGITGELFF.

The chain's CDR3 is CASSQQGRGETQYF. The CDR3 nucleotides are TGTGCCAGCAGTCAACAGGGGCGGGGAGAGACCCAGTACTTC. This rearrangement joins TRBV28 to TRBJ2-5; D might be TRBD1 (7 bases). The germline V and J ends were trimmed by 5 bases and 4 bases, with 14 bases remaining between them. CDR1 and CDR2 (germline): MDHEN, SYDVKM. The CDR3 is made up of 14 amino acids.

V gene TRBV10-2 combines with J gene TRBJ1-1, with D perhaps matching TRBD1 (5 bases). The CDR3 loop spans 14 amino acids. The V end lost 4 bases, the J end lost 4 bases, and 13 bases lay between the germline ends. Germline V gene lookup returns CDR1 WSHSY and CDR2 SAAADI. CDR3 nucleotides: TGCGCCAGCAGTGTAGCAGGGATAGGCACTGAAGCTTTCTTT. Encoded protein: CASSVAGIGTEAFF.

The V call is TRBV19, the J call TRBJ1-6; 7 positions agree with TRBD1. This CDR3 has 14 residues. Unmatched junction bases numbered 5, after V lost 4 bases and J lost 8 bases. CDR1 and CDR2 from the germline V gene are LNHDA and SQIVND (reference sequence). The DNA of the CDR3 is TGTGCCAGTAGTAACAGGGGAGAGGATTCACCCCTCCACTTT. It codes for CASSNRGEDSPLHF.